A selection of T cell receptor beta chains follows, all from one sample in a study of T cell responses to AZD1222 COVID-19 vaccine. Some clones are missing from TCRdb's copy, which holds only in-frame ones; the method was immunoSEQ multiplex PCR. In the table there are roughly 93,000 clones, 80% to 90% of which are singletons. The sample here was peripheral blood, taken on day 0 of AZD1222 vaccination. The origin of the receptors is an adult in good health. CDR3s include the opening cysteine and the closing phenylalanine or tryptophan. Only some rows state a clone size, as once, few, many or a class for expanded clones.

size,V,CDR3
NA,TRBV7-2,CASSQQGGGTGVYYGYTF
NA,TRBV5-6,CASSTRIGPTDTQYF
NA,TRBV5-4,CASSLGQVNTEAFF
NA,TRBV4-1,CASSRRGGAYTDTQYF
NA,TRBV5-1,CASSLSAGGILTETQYF
NA,TRBV5-1,CASSLGAGLAGEGTGELFF
NA,TRBV6-5,CASSYGGGGNQPQHF
NA,TRBV18,CASSPPRDNGEQFF
NA,TRBV5-4,CASSFMQGPLGYTF
once,TRBV12-3/TRBV12-4,CASSLAQGNEQFF
NA,TRBV3-1/TRBV3-2,CASGSTGLKADTQYF
NA,TRBV7-3,CASRGQADGEQFF
NA,TRBV11-3,CASAPAGGGRNEQFF
NA,TRBV13,CASSPRHLGSYEQYF
once,TRBV5-6,CASSWGINEKLFF
NA,TRBV5-1,CASSPTKANEKLFF
few,TRBV5-1,CASSLGSSYNSPLHF
NA,TRBV7-6,CASSLGVRTQNTEAFF
NA,TRBV6-1,CASSEEVAGPVDTIYF
NA,TRBV4-1,CASSQGEGARTF
NA,TRBV9,CASSVEGGGFYEQYF
NA,TRBV5-5,CASSLEVSGANVLTF
NA,TRBV2,CASSSPSTGLNSPLHF
NA,TRBV19,CASSIWNDAFF